The 13 T cell receptor beta chains presented below share a single source sample, sequenced in a study of CD8+ T cells in alopecia areata. Extracted RNA was reverse transcribed, and the resulting cDNA served as sequencing template. Some clones are missing from TCRdb's copy, which holds only in-frame ones; the method was immunoSEQ multiplex PCR. The sample yields around 160,000 clones, about 90% seen once. The sequencing used CD8+ T cells sorted from blood, collected at week 0. The receptors were sampled from a human donor with alopecia areata.

This chain joins TRBV6-5 and TRBJ1-5; no clear D. The V and J ends lost 5 bases and 8 bases respectively, with 13 bases between them. CDR3 size: 13 residues. Per germline, CDR1 MNHEY and CDR2 SVGAGI. CDR3 loop: CASSEAPPEPQHF. CDR3 nucleotide sequence: TGTGCCAGCAGTGAAGCACCTCCGGAGCCCCAGCATTTT.

For the CDR3, the DNA is TGTGCCAGCAGCAATCCTACGAGTTACGAGCAGTACTTC. Protein sequence: CASSNPTSYEQYF. V and J are TRBV9 and TRBJ2-7; no firm D call. Deletions cut 4 bases from V and 4 bases from J, with 12 bases between. Germline V gene sequence: CDR1 SGDLS, CDR2 YYNGEE. The CDR3 contains 13 residues.

This chain links TRBV4-1 with TRBJ2-1; the match to TRBD1 covers 8 bases. The CDR3 covers 14 residues. From germline, CDR1 is MGHRA and CDR2 YSYEKL. Losses at the gene ends were 1 base for V and 7 bases for J; bases not matched to a gene: 3. CDR3 residues: CASSQGTGRNEQFF. The CDR3 bases are TGCGCCAGCAGCCAAGGGACAGGGAGGAATGAGCAGTTCTTC.

The rearrangement uses TRBV9 and TRBJ2-7; no definite D call. CDR1 and CDR2 from the germline V gene are SGDLS and YYNGEE. The V end was cut by 0 bases, the J end by 0 bases, with 7 bases between. The CDR3 loop spans 14 amino acids. The CDR3, as DNA: TGTGCCAGCAGCGTAGGGGTGATCTCCTACGAGCAGTACTTC. It specifies CASSVGVISYEQYF.

This clone has only one observation. The gene calls are TRBV19 and TRBJ2-7, with unresolved D. CDR1 and CDR2 from the germline V gene are LNHDA and SQIVND (reference sequence). This CDR3 has 14 residues. Trimming left V 1 base short and J 5 bases short, with 12 bases between. The CDR3 is CASSIAGPGHEQYF. CDR3 nucleotide sequence: TGTGCCAGTAGTATAGCTGGACCAGGACACGAGCAGTACTTC.

V usage is TRBV9 and J usage is TRBJ1-4; D is uncertain. This CDR3 has 11 amino acids. Germline CDR1 reads SGDLS; CDR2 reads YYNGEE. With 0 bases removed from V and 6 bases from J, the gap between germline ends came to 0 bases. The CDR3 reads CASSVDEKLFF. The CDR3, as DNA: TGTGCCAGCAGCGTAGATGAAAAACTGTTTTTT. Full variable domain (rest looked up from reference TRBV9 and TRBJ1-4): DSGVTQTPKHLITATGQRVTLRCSPRSGDLSVYWYQQSLDQGLQFLIQYYNGEERAKGNILERFSAQQFPDLHSELNLSSLELGDSALYFCASSVDEKLFFGSGTQLSVL.

This clone was picked up a small number of times. This rearrangement joins TRBV29-1 to TRBJ2-1, with D possibly TRBD1 on 5 matching bases. Trimming stripped 6 bases from V and 4 bases from J, with 22 bases between. The CDR3 is 16 residues long. Germline CDR1 SQVTM, CDR2 ANQGSEA. The CDR3 sequence is CSVHLTQGSHYNEQFF. CDR3 nucleotide sequence: TGCAGCGTCCACCTAACTCAGGGATCTCATTACAATGAGCAGTTCTTC.

This chain joins TRBV7-9 and TRBJ2-7; no firm D call. The CDR3 sequence is 11 residues long. Germline CDR1 and CDR2: SEHNR and FQNEAQ (reference sequence). The germline V and J ends were trimmed by 6 bases and 0 bases, with 3 bases remaining between them. CDR3 in amino acids: CASSGSYEQYF. For the CDR3, the DNA is TGTGCCAGCAGTGGCTCCTACGAGCAGTACTTC.

V usage is TRBV29-1 and J usage is TRBJ2-2; no definite D call. V was cut by 0 bases and J by 3 bases, with 8 bases left in between. This CDR3 contains 14 residues. Germline assignment: CDR1 SQVTM and CDR2 ANQGSEA. The CDR3 DNA is TGCAGCGTTGAAGATCGAGGTGACACCGGGGAGCTGTTTTTT. Protein sequence: CSVEDRGDTGELFF.

This chain connects TRBV27 to TRBJ1-2; 8 bases are shared with TRBD1. This CDR3 is built from 13 residues. V lost 4 bases to trimming and J lost 4 bases; unmatched junction nucleotides: 2. Germline-derived CDR1 and CDR2 are MNHEY and SMNVEV (reference sequence). The CDR3 DNA reads TGTGCCAGCAGTTCAACAGGGGGCTATGGCTACACCTTC. It specifies CASSSTGGYGYTF.

J is TRBJ2-1 and V is TRBV7-8; the D is unclear. The CDR3 is made up of 13 amino acids. Trimming cost V 6 bases and J 9 bases, with 15 bases left between them. The V gene's germline CDR1 is SGHVS and CDR2 FQNEAQ. The CDR3 DNA reads TGTGCCAGCAGTATGGCTAGTCTCTTTGAGCAGTTCTTC. Residues: CASSMASLFEQFF.

The chain links TRBV27 to TRBJ2-1; 9 bases match TRBD2. The CDR3 spans 16 residues. Trimming at V came to 6 bases and at J to 4 bases, leaving 10 bases not matched to a gene. Germline values: CDR1 MNHEY, CDR2 SMNVEV (reference sequence). The CDR3 bases are TGTGCCAGCAGAGCGATTGGGACTAGCCCTTACAATGAGCAGTTCTTC. Amino acid sequence: CASRAIGTSPYNEQFF.

The V gene is TRBV29-1, the J gene TRBJ1-1; possible D gene TRBD1, 5 bases. The germline gives CDR1 SQVTM, CDR2 ANQGSEA. CDR3 length equals 13 residues. The V and J ends lost 4 bases and 11 bases respectively, with 20 bases between them. CDR3 residues: CSVGFRDGSWAFF. As DNA, the CDR3 is TGCAGCGTTGGGTTTAGGGACGGTAGCTGGGCTTTCTTT. Full variable domain (missing parts from reference TRBV29-1 and TRBJ1-1): SAVISQKPSRDICQRGTSLTIQCQVDSQVTMMFWYRQQPGQSLTLIATANQGSEATYESGFVIDKFPISRPNLTFSTLTVSNMSPEDSSIYLCSVGFRDGSWAFFGQGTRLTVV.